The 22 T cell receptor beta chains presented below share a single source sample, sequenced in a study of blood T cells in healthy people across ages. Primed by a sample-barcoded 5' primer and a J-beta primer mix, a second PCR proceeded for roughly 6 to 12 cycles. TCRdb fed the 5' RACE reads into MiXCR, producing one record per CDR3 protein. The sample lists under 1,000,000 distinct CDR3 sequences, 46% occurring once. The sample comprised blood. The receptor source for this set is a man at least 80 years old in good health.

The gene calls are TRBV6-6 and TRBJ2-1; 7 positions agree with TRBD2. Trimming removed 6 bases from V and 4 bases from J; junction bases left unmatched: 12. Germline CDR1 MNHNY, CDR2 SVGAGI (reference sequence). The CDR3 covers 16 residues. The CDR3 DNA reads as TGTGCCAGCAGCGACAACCTACTAGCGCGATACAATGAGCAGTTCTTC. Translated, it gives CASSDNLLARYNEQFF.

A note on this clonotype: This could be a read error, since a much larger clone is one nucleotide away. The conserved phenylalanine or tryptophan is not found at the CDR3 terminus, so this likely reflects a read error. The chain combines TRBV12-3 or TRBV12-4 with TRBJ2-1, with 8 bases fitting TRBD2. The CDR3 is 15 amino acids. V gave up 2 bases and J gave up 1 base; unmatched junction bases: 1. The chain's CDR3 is CASSLTGGSYNEQFL. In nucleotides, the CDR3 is TGTGCCAGCAGTTTAACGGGAGGGTCCTACAATGAGCAGTTCCTC.

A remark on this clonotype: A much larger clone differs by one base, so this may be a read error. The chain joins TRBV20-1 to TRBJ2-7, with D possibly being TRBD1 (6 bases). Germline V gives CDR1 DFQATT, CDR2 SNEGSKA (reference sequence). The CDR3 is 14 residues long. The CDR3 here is CRANAPTGPIEQYF. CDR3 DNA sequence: TGCAGAGCGAACGCGCCGACAGGTCCCATAGAGCAGTACTTC.

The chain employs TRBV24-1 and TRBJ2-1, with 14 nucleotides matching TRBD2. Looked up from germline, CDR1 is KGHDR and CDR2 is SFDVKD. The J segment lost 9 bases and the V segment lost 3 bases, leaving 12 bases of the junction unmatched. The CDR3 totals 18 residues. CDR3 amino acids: CATSDTTSGRAGASEQFF. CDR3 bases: TGTGCCACCAGTGATACGACTAGCGGGAGGGCCGGCGCCAGTGAGCAGTTCTTC.

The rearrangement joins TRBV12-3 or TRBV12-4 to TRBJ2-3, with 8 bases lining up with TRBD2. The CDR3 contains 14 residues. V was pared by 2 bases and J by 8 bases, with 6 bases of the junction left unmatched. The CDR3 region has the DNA TGTGCCAGCAGTTTACAAGCGGGAGTAGGTACGCAGTATTTT. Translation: CASSLQAGVGTQYF.

CDR3 in amino acids: CASSYSKAGAIYNEQYF. In DNA, the CDR3 is TGTGCCAGCAGTTACTCGAAAGCCGGAGCCATCTACAATGAGCAGTACTTC. This sequence joins TRBV6-2 or TRBV6-3 and TRBJ2-7, with D hard to call. In germline, CDR1 is MNHEY, CDR2 SVGEGT. This CDR3 has 17 residues. Trimming shortened V by 0 bases and J by 7 bases, and 22 bases separated the two germline ends.

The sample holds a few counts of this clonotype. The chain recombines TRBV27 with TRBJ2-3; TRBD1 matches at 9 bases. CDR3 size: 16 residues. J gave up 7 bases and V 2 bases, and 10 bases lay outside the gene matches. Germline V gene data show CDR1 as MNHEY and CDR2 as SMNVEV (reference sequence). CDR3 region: CASSLKVGQGLYTQYF. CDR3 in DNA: TGTGCCAGCAGTTTAAAAGTAGGACAGGGGTTGTATACGCAGTATTTT.

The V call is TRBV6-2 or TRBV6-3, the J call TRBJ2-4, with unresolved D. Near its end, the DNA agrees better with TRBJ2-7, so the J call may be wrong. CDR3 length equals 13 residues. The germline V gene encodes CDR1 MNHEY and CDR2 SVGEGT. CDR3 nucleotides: TGTGCCAGCGGGGAAGGACCGATCTACGAGCAGTACTTC. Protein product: CASGEGPIYEQYF.

CDR3: CATSRERQPPYEQYF. The CDR3 DNA follows: TGTGCCACCAGCAGAGAGCGGCAGCCACCCTACGAGCAGTACTTC. V usage is TRBV15 and J usage is TRBJ2-7; D gene unclear. CDR3 length: 15 amino acids. The germline V and J ends were trimmed by 0 bases and 2 bases, with 11 bases remaining between them. Germline V gives CDR1 LNHNV, CDR2 YYDKDF (reference sequence).

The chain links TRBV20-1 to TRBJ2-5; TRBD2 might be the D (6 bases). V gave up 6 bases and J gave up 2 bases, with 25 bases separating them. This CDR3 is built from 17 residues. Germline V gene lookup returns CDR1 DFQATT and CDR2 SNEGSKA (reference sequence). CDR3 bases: TGCAGTGCCGAGGGCCTAGCGAGAGTGCCGGAACAAGAGACCCAGTACTTC. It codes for CSAEGLARVPEQETQYF.

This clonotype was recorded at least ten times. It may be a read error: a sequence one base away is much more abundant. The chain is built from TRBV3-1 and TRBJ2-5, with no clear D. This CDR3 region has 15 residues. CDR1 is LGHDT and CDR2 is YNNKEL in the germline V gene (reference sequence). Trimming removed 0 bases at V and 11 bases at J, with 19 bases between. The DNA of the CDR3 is TGTGCCAGCAGCCAAGAGCGGCGGTATAGTGGTGAGCAGTACTTC. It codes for CASSQERRYSGEQYF.

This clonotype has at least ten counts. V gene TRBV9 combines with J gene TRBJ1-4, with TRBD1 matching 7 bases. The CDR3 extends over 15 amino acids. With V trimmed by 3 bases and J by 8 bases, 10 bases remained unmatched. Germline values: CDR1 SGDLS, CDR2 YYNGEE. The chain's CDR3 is CASSEGQMIEEKLFF. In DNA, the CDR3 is TGTGCCAGCAGCGAGGGACAGATGATAGAGGAAAAACTGTTTTTT.

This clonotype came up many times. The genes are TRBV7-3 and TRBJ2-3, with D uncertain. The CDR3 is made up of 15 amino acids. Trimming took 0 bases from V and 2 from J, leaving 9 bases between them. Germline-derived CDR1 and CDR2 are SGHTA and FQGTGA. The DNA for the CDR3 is TGTGCCAGCAGCTTAACAGACATCCCCACAGATACGCAGTATTTT. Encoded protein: CASSLTDIPTDTQYF.

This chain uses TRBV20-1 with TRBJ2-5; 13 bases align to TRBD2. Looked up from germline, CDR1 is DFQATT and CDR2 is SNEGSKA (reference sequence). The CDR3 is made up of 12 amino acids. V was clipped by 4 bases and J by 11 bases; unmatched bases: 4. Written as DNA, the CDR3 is TGCAGTGCTATAGGACTAGCGGGGGAGCAGTACTTC. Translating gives CSAIGLAGEQYF.

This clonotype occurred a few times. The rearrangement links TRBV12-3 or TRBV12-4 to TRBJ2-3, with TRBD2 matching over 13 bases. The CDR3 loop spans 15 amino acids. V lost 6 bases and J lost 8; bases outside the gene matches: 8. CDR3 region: CASSAGTSGKITQYF. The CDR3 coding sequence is TGTGCCAGCAGCGCTGGGACTAGCGGGAAGATTACGCAGTATTTT.

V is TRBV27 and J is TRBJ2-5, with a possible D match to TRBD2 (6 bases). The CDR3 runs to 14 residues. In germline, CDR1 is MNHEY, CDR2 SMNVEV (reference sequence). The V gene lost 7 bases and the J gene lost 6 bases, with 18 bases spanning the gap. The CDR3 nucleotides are TGTGCCAGCACTGCCACGGGACTTGAAAAGACCCAGTACTTC. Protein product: CASTATGLEKTQYF.

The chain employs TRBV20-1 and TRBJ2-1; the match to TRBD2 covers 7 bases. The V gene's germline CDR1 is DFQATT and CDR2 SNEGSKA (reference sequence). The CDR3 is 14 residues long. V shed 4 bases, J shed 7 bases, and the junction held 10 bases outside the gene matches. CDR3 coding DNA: TGCAGTGCTACCGCGGGAGAGGGTTCGAATGAGCAGTTCTTC. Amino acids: CSATAGEGSNEQFF.

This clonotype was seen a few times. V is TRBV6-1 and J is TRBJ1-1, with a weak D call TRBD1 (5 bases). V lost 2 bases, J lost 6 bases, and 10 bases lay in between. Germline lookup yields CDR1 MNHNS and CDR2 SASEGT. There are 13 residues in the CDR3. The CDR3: CASSEPGYPEAFF. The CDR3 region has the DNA TGTGCCAGCAGTGAACCAGGGTATCCTGAAGCTTTCTTT.

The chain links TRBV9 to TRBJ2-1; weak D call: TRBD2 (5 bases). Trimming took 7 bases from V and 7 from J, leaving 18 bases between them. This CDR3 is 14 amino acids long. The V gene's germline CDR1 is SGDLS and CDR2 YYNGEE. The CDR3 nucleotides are TGTGCCAGCGGTACCGTAACTAGTCCGAATGAGCAGTTCTTC. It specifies CASGTVTSPNEQFF. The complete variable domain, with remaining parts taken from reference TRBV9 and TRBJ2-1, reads DSGVTQTPKHLITATGQRVTLRCSPRSGDLSVYWYQQSLDQGLQFLIQYYNGEERAKGNILERFSAQQFPDLHSELNLSSLELGDSALYFCASGTVTSPNEQFFGPGTRLTVL.

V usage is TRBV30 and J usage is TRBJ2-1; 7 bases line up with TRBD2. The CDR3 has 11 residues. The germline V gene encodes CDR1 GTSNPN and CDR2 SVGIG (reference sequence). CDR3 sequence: CGGGLYNEQFF. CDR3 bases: TGTGGGGGGGGACTTTACAATGAGCAGTTCTTC.

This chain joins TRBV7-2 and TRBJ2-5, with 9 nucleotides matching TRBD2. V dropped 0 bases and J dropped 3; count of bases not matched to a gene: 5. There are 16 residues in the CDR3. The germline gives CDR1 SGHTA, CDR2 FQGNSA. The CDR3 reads CASSLATSGLKETQYF. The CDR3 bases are TGTGCCAGCAGCTTAGCTACTAGCGGGCTAAAAGAGACCCAGTACTTC.

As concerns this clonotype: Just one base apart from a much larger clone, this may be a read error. For the CDR3, the DNA is TGTGCCAGCAGGGTGACAGGCCTCACCTACGAGCAGTACTTC. Translated, it gives CASRVTGLTYEQYF. J is TRBJ2-5 and V is TRBV6-1; tentative D call: TRBD1 (6 bases). Matching the DNA end better, TRBJ2-7 makes the J call doubtful. The CDR3 consists of 14 residues. Germline V CDR1 and CDR2: MNHNS, SASEGT.